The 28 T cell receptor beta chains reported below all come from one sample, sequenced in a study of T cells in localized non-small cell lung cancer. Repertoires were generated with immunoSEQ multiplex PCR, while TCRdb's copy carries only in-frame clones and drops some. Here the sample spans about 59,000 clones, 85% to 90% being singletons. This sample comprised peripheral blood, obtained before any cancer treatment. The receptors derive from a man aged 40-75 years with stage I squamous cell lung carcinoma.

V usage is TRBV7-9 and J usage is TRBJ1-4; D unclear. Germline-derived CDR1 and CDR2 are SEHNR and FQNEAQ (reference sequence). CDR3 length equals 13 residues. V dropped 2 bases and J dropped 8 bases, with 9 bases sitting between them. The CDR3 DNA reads TGTGCCAGCAGCTTATGGCCTGGGGAAAAACTGTTTTTT. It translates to CASSLWPGEKLFF.

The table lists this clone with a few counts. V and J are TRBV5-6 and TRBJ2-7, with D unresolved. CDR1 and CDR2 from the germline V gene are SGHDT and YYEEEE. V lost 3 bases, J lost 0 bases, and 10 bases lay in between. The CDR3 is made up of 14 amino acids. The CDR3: CASSSDASSYEQYF. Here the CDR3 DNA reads TGTGCCAGCAGCTCGGACGCGAGCTCCTACGAGCAGTACTTC.

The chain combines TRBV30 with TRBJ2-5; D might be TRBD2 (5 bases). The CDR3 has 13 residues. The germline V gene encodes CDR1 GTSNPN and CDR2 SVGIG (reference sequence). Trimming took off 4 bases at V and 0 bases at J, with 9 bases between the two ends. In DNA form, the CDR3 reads TGTGCCTGGAATCAGGACTACCAAGAGACCCAGTACTTC. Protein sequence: CAWNQDYQETQYF.

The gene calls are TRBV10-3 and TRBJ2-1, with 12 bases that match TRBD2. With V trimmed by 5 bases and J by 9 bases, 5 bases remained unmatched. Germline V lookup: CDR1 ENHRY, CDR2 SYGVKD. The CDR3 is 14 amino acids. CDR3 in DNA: TGTGCCATCAGTAGACTAGCGGGAGATCCTGAGCAGTTCTTC. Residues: CAISRLAGDPEQFF.

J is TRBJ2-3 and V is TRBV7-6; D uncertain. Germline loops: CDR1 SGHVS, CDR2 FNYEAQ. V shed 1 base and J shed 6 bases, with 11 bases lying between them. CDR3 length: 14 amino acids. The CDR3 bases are TGTGCCAGCAGCTTAGGACTTTCCATGGATACGCAGTATTTT. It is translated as CASSLGLSMDTQYF. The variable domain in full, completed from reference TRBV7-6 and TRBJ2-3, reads GAGVSQSPRYKVTKRGQDVALRCDPISGHVSLYWYRQALGQGPEFLTYFNYEAQQDKSGLPNDRFSAERPEGSISTLTIQRTEQRDSAMYRCASSLGLSMDTQYFGPGTRLTVL.

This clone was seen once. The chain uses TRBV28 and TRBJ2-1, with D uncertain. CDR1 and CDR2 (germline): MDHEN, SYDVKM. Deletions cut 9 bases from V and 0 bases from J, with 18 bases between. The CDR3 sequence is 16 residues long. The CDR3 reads CASFPPGAYSYNEQFF. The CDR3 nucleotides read TGTGCCAGTTTTCCCCCAGGAGCGTACTCCTACAATGAGCAGTTCTTC.

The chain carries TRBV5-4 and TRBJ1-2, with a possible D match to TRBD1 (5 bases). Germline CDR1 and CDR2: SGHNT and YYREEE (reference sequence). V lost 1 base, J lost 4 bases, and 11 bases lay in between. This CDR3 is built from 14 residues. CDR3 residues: CASSLLGGAYGYTF. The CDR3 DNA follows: TGTGCCAGCAGCTTGCTGGGGGGTGCCTATGGCTACACCTTC.

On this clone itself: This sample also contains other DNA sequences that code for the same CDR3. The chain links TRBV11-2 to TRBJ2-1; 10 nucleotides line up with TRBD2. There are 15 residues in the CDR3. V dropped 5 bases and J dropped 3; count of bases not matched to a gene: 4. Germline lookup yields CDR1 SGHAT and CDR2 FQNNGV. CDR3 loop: CASSLGLANYNEQFF. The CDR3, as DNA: TGTGCCAGCAGCCTGGGACTAGCGAACTACAATGAGCAGTTCTTC.

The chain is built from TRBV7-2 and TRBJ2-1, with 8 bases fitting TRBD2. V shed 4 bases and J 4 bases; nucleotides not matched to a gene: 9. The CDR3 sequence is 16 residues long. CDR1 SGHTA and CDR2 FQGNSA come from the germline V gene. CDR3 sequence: CASSSVEASGYNEQFF. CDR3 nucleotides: TGTGCCAGCAGCTCCGTTGAGGCTAGCGGGTACAATGAGCAGTTCTTC.

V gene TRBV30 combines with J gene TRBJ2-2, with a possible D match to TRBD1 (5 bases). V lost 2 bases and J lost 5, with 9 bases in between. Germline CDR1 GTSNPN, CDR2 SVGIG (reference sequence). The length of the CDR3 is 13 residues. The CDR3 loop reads CAWSWGPTGELFF. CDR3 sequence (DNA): TGTGCCTGGAGTTGGGGCCCTACCGGGGAGCTGTTTTTT.

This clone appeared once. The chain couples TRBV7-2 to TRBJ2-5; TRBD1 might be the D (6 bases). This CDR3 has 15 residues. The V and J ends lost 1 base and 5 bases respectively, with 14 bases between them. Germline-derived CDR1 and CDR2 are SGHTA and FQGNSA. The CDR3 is CASSLGWGRGETQYF. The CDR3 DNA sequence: TGTGCCAGCAGCTTAGGATGGGGGCGCGGGGAGACCCAGTACTTC.

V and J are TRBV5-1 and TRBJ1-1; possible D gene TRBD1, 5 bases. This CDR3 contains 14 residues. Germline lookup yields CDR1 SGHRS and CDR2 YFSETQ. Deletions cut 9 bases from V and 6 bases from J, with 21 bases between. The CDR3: CATSLGGAGPEAFF. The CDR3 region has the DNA TGCGCCACCTCCCTGGGAGGGGCCGGGCCTGAAGCTTTCTTT.

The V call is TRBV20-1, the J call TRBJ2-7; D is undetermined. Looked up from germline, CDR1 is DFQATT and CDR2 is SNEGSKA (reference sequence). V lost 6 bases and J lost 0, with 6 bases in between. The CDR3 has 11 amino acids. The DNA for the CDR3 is TGCAGTGCCAGGAGCTCCTACGAGCAGTACTTC. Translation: CSARSSYEQYF.

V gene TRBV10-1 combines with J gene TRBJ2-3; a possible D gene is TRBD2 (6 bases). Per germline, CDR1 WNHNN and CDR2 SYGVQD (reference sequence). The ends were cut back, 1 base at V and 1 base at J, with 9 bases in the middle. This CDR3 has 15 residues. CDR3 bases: TGCGCCAGCAGTGAGTGGTCTAGCGGCACAGATACGCAGTATTTT. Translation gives CASSEWSSGTDTQYF.

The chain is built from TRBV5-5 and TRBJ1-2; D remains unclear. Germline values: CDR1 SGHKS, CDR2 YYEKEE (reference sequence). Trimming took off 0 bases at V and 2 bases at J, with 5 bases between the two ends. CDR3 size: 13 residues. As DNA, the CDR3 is TGTGCCAGCAGCTTGGCCCAGAACTATGGCTACACCTTC. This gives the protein CASSLAQNYGYTF.

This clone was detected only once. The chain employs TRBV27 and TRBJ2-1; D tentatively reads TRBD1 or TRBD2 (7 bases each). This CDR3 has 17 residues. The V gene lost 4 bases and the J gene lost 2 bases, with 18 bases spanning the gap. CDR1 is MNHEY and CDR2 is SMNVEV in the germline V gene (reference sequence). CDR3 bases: TGTGCCAGCAGTTCCCCCCGGGGGGACAGCACCTACAATGAGCAGTTCTTC. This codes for CASSSPRGDSTYNEQFF.

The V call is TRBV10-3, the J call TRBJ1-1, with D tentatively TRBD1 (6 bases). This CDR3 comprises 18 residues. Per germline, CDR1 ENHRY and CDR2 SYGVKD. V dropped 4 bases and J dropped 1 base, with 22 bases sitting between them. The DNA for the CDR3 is TGTGCCATCAGTGCCCGAGGAGGACAGACAGTGGCGAACACTGAAGCTTTCTTT. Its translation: CAISARGGQTVANTEAFF.

CDR3 bases: TGTGCCTGGAGGGGGCGGGGGACAAACGCTGGAAACACCATATATTTT. Translated: CAWRGRGTNAGNTIYF. This sequence joins TRBV30 and TRBJ1-3; the D gene is possibly TRBD1 (6 bases). The germline CDR1 and CDR2 sequences are GTSNPN and SVGIG (reference sequence). The CDR3 is 16 residues long. V shed 3 bases and J shed 2 bases, with 17 bases lying between them.

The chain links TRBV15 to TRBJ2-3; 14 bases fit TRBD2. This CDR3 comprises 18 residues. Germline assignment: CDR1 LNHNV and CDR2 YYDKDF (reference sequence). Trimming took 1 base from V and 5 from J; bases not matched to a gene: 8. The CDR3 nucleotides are TGTGCCACCAGCAGAGCGAGACTAGCGGGAGGGCCAGGAGATACGCAGTATTTT. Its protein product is CATSRARLAGGPGDTQYF.

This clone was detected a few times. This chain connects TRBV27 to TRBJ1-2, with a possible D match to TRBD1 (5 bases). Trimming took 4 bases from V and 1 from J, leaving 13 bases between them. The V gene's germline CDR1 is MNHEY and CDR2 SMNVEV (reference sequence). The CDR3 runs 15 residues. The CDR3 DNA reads TGTGCCAGCAGTTCCAGGGTGAAGGGTAACTATGGCTACACCTTC. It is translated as CASSSRVKGNYGYTF.

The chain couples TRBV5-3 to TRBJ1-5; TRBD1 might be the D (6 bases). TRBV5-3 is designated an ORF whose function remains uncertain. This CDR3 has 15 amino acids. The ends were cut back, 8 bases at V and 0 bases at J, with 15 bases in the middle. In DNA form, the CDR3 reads TGTGCCAGCAGCGTCCAGGGGTATAGCAATCAGCCCCAGCATTTT. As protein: CASSVQGYSNQPQHF.

The CDR3 DNA reads TGTGCCAGTAGTAGAAGACCCCAGGGACAGCAGGGAGAAAAACTGTTTTTT. Its translation is CASSRRPQGQQGEKLFF. The chain couples TRBV19 to TRBJ1-4, with 7 bases lining up with TRBD1. V gave up 4 bases and J gave up 8 bases; unmatched junction bases: 16. Germline V CDR1 and CDR2: LNHDA, SQIVND (reference sequence). The CDR3 loop spans 17 amino acids. The whole variable domain, remainder taken from reference TRBV19 and TRBJ1-4, is DGGITQSPKYLFRKEGQNVTLSCEQNLNHDAMYWYRQDPGQGLRLIYYSQIVNDFQKGDIAEGYSVSREKKESFPLTVTSAQKNPTAFYLCASSRRPQGQQGEKLFFGSGTQLSVL.

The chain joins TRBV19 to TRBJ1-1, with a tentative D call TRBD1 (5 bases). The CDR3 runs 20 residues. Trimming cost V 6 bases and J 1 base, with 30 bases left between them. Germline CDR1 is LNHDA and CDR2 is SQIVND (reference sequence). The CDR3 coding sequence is TGTGCCAGTAGAGTGGATGGGGACCCTTTCAGTGTCGAAAGGAACACTGAAGCTTTCTTT. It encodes CASRVDGDPFSVERNTEAFF.

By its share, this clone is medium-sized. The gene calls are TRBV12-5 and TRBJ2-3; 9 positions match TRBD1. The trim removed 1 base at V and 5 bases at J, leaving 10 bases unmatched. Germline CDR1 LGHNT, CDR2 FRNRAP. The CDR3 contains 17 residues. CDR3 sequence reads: CASGLDQQGADQDTQYF. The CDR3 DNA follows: TGTGCTAGTGGTTTGGATCAACAGGGGGCCGATCAAGATACGCAGTATTTT.

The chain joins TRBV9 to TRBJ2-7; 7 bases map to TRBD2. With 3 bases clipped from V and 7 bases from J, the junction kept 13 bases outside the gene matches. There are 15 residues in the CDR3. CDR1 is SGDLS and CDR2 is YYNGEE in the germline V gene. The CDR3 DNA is TGTGCCAGCAGCGCGGGACCGGCGGGAGTTGGGGAGCAGTACTTC. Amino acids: CASSAGPAGVGEQYF.

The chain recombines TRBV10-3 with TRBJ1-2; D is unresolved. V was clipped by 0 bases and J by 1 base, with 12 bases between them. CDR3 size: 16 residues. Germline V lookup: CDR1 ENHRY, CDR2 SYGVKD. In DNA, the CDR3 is TGTGCCATCAGTGAGTCGAGGCAGCCCTTTAACTATGGCTACACCTTC. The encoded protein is CAISESRQPFNYGYTF.

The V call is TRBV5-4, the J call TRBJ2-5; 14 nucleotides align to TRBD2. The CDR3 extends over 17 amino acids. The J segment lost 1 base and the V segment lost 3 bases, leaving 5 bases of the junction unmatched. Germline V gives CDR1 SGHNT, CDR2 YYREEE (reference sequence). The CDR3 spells CASSSGTSGRLQETQYF. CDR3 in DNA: TGTGCCAGCAGCTCCGGGACTAGCGGGAGACTCCAAGAGACCCAGTACTTC.

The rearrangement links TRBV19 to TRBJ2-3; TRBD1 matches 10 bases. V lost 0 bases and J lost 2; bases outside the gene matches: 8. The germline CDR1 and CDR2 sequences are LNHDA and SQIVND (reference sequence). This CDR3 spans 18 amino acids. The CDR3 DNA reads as TGTGCCAGTAGTATAGATCCCGGGACAGGGGACTCCACAGATACGCAGTATTTT. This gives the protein CASSIDPGTGDSTDTQYF.